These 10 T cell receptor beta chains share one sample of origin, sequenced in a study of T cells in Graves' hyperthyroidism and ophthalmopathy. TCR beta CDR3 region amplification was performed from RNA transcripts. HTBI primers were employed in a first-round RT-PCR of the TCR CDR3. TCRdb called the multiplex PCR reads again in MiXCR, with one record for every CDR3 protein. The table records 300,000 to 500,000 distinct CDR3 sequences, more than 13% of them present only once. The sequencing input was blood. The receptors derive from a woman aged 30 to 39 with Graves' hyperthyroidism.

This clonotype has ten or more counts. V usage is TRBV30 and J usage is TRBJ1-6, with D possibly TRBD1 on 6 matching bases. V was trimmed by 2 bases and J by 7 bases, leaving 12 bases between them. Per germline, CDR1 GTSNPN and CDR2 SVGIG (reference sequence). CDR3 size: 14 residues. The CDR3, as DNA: TGTGCCTGGAGTAGGACAGCGCGAAATTCACCCCTCCACTTT. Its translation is CAWSRTARNSPLHF.

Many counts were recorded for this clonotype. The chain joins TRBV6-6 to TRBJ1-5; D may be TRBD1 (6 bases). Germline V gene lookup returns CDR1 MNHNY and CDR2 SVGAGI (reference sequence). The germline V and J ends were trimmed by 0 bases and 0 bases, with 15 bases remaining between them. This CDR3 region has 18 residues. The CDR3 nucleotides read TGTGCCAGCAGTTACTCGAGTAGGGGGGCGTATAGCAATCAGCCCCAGCATTTT. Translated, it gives CASSYSSRGAYSNQPQHF.

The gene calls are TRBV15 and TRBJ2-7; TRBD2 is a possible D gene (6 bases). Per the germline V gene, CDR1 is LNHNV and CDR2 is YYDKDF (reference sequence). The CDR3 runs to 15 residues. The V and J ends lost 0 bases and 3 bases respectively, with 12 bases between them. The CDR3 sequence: CATSREVSGNYEQYF. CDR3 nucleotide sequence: TGTGCCACCAGCAGAGAAGTTAGCGGTAACTACGAGCAGTACTTC. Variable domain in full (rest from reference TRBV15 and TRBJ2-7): DAMVIQNPRYQVTQFGKPVTLSCSQTLNHNVMYWYQQKSSQAPKLLFHYYDKDFNNEADTPDNFQSRRPNTSFCFLDIRSPGLGDTAMYLCATSREVSGNYEQYFGPGTRLTVT.

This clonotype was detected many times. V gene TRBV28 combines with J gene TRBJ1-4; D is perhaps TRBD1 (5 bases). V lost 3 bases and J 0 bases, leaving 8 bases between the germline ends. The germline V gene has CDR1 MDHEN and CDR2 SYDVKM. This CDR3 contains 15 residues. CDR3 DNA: TGTGCCAGCAGTTTTCCCAGGGCAACTAATGAAAAACTGTTTTTT. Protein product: CASSFPRATNEKLFF.

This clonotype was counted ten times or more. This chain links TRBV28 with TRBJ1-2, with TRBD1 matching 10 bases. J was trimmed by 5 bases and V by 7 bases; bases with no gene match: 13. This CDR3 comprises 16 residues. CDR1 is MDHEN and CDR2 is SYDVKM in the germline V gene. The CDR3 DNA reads TGTGCCAGCATAGAGGGACAGGGGATCCCCAGTTATGGCTACACCTTC. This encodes CASIEGQGIPSYGYTF.

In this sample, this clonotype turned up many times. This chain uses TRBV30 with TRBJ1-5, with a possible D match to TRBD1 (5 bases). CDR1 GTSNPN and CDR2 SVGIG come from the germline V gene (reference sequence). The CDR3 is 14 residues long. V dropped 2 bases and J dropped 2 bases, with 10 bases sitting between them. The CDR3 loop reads CAWSPGGGNQPQHF. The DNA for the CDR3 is TGTGCCTGGAGTCCCGGGGGGGGCAATCAGCCCCAGCATTTT.

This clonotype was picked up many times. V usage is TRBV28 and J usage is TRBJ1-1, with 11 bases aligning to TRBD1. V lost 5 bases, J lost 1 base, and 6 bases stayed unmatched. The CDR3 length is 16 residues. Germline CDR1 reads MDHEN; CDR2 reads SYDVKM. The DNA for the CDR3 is TGTGCCAGCAGTCCTGCCGGGACAGGGGGGAACACTGAAGCTTTCTTT. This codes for CASSPAGTGGNTEAFF.

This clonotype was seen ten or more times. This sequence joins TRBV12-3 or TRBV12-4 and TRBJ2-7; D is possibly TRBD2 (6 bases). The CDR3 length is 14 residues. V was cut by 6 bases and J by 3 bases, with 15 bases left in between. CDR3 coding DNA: TGTGCCAGCAGCCTGAAGGACTACAACTACGAGCAGTACTTC. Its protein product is CASSLKDYNYEQYF.

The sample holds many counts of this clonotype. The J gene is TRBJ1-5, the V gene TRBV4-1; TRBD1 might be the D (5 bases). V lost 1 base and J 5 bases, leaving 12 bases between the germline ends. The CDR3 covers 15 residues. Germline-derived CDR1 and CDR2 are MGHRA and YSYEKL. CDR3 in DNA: TGCGCCAGCAGCCAAGGGGGCAGGGAGTATCAGCCCCAGCATTTT. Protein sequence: CASSQGGREYQPQHF.

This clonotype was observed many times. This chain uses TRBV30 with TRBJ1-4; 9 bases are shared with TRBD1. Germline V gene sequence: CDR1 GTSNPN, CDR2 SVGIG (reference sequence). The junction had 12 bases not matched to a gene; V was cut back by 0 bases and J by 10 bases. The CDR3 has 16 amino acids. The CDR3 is CAWSVRGTGQGRKLFF. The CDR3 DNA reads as TGTGCCTGGAGTGTACGCGGGACAGGGCAGGGTCGAAAACTGTTTTTT.